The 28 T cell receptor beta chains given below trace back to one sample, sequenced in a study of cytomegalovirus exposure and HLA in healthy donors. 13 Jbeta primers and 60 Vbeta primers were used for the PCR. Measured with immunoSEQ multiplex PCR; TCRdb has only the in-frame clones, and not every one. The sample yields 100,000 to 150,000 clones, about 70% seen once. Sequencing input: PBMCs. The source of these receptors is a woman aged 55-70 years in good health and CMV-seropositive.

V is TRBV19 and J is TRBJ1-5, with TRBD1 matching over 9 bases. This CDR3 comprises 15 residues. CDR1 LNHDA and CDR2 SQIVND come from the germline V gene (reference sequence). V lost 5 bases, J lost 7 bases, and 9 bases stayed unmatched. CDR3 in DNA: TGTGCCAGTAGTCGCCGGGACAGGGTAAGGCAGCCCCAGCATTTT. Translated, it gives CASSRRDRVRQPQHF.

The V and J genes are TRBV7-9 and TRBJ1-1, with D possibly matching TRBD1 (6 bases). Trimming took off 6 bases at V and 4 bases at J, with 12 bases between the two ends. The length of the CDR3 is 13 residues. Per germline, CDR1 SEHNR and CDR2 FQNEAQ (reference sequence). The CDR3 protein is CASSGQRSTEAFF. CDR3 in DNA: TGTGCCAGCAGTGGACAGCGGAGCACTGAAGCTTTCTTT.

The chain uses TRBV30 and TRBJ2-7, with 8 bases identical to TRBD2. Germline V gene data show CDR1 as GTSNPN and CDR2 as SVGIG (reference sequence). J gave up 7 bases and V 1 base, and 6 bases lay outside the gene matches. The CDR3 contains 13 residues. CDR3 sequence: CAWSEAGAGEQYF. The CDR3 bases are TGTGCCTGGAGTGAAGCGGGAGCAGGGGAGCAGTACTTC.

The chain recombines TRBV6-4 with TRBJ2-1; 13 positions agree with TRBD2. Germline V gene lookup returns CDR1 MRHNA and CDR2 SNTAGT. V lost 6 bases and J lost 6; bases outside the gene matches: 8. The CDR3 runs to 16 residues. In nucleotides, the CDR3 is TGTGCCAGCAGCTCTACTAGCGGGGGGGCGGTCAATGAGCAGTTCTTC. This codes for CASSSTSGGAVNEQFF.

CDR3 in amino acids: CARSLQGNVWGYTF. CDR3 in DNA: TGTGCCAGAAGCTTACAGGGGAATGTCTGGGGCTACACCTTC. The chain joins TRBV5-3 to TRBJ1-2; 7 bases fit TRBD1. TRBV5-3 is classed as an ORF, of uncertain function. Trimming cost V 2 bases and J 8 bases; bases outside gene matches: 9. This CDR3 has 14 amino acids.

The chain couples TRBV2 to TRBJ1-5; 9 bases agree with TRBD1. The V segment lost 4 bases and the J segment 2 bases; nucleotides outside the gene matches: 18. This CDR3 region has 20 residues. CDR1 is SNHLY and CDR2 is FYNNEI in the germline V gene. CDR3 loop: CASSGGRGTGIFAGNQPQHF. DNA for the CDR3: TGTGCCAGCAGTGGGGGTAGGGGGACAGGGATCTTTGCGGGCAATCAGCCCCAGCATTTT. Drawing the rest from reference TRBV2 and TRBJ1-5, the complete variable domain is EPEVTQTPSHQVTQMGQEVILRCVPISNHLYFYWYRQILGQKVEFLVSFYNNEISEKSEIFDDQFSVERPDGSNFTLKIRSTKLEDSAMYFCASSGGRGTGIFAGNQPQHFGDGTRLSIL.

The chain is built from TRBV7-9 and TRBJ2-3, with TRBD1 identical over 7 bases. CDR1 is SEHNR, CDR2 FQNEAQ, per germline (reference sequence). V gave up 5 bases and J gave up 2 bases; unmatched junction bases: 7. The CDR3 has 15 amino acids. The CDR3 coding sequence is TGTGCCAGCAGCAACATAGGACAGGTCACAGATACGCAGTATTTT. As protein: CASSNIGQVTDTQYF.

For the CDR3, the DNA is TGCGCCAGCAGCCAACCGGGACAGGGCTATAATTCACCCCTCCACTTT. The encoded protein is CASSQPGQGYNSPLHF. The genes are TRBV4-1 and TRBJ1-6; the match to TRBD1 covers 9 bases. V trimming: 2 bases; J trimming: 3 bases; junction bases outside the gene matches: 2. The CDR3 has 16 amino acids. From germline, CDR1 is MGHRA and CDR2 YSYEKL.

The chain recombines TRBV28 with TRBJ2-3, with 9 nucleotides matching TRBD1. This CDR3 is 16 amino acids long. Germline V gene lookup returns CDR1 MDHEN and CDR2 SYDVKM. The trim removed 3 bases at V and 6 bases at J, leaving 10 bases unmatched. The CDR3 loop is CASSFTGTGSADTQYF. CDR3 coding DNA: TGTGCCAGCAGTTTTACGGGGACAGGGTCCGCCGATACGCAGTATTTT. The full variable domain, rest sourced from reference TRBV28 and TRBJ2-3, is DVKVTQSSRYLVKRTGEKVFLECVQDMDHENMFWYRQDPGLGLRLIYFSYDVKMKEKGDIPEGYSVSREKKERFSLILESASTNQTSMYLCASSFTGTGSADTQYFGPGTRLTVL.

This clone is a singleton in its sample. This chain's CDR3 is CASSQGRGASGANVLTF. CDR3 DNA: TGTGCCAGCAGCCAAGGGCGGGGGGCCAGTGGGGCCAACGTCCTGACTTTC. This chain joins TRBV4-2 and TRBJ2-6, with 8 bases aligning to TRBD2. The CDR3 runs 17 residues. V lost 1 base to trimming and J lost 3 bases; unmatched junction nucleotides: 5. Germline-derived CDR1 and CDR2 are LGHNA and YNFKEQ.

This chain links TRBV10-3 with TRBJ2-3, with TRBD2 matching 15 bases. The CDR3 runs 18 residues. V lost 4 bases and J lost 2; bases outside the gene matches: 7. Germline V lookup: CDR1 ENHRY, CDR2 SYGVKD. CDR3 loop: CAISGGTSGRTSTDTQYF. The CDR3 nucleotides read TGTGCCATCAGTGGGGGGACTAGCGGGAGGACCTCCACAGATACGCAGTATTTT.

This chain's CDR3 is CAWSGGTAARSYNSPLHF. DNA of the CDR3: TGTGCCTGGAGTGGAGGGACAGCCGCCCGCTCCTATAATTCACCCCTCCACTTT. This chain links TRBV30 with TRBJ1-6, with TRBD1 matching over 7 bases. V shed 1 base, J shed 0 bases, and the junction held 9 bases outside the gene matches. The CDR3 runs to 18 residues. CDR1 is GTSNPN, CDR2 SVGIG, per germline (reference sequence).

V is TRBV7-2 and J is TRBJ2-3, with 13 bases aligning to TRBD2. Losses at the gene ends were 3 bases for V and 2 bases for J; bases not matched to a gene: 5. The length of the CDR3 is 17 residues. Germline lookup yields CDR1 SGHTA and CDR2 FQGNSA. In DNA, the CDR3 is TGTGCCAGCAGCTTTCAGGGACTAGCGGGGTCCACAGATACGCAGTATTTT. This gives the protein CASSFQGLAGSTDTQYF.

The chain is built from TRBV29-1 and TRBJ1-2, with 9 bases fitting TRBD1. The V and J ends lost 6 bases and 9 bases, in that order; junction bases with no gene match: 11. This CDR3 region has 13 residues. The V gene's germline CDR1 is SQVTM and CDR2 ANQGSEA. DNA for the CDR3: TGCAGCGTCAGGGACAGGGCGGGCAATCGCTACACCTTC. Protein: CSVRDRAGNRYTF.

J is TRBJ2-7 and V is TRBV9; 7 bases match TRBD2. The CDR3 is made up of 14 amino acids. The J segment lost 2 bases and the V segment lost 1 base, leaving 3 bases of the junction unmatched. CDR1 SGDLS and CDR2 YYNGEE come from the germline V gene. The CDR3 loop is CASSVLADAYEQYF. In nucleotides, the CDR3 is TGTGCCAGCAGCGTACTAGCGGACGCCTACGAGCAGTACTTC.

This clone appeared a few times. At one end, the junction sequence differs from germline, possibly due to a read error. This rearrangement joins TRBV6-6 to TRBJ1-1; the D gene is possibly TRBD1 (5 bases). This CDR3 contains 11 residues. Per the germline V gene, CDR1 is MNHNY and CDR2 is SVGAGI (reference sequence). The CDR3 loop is CASMGGGSSLF. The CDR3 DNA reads TGTGCCAGCATGGGGGGGGGTTCGTCTCTCTTT.

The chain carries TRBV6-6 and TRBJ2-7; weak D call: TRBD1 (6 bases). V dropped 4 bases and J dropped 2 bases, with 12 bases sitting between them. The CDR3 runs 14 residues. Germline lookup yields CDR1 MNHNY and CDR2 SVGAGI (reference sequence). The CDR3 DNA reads TGTGCCAGCAGTTTACGTTGGACAGCCTACGAGCAGTACTTC. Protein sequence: CASSLRWTAYEQYF.

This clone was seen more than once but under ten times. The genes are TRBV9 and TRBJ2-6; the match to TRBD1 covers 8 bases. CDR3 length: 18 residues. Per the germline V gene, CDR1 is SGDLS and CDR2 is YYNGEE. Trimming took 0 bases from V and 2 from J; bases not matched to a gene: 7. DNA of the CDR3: TGTGCCAGCAGCGTAGATTCAGGGGGCGTAGCTGGGGCCAACGTCCTGACTTTC. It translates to CASSVDSGGVAGANVLTF.

The CDR3 is CASSSTGGAYNSPLHF. CDR3 coding DNA: TGTGCCAGCAGCTCGACAGGGGGGGCCTATAATTCACCCCTCCACTTT. The rearrangement joins TRBV5-8 to TRBJ1-6; 9 nucleotides line up with TRBD1. The CDR3 contains 16 residues. Germline CDR1 and CDR2: SGHTS and YDEGEE. V dropped 3 bases and J dropped 2; count of bases not matched to a gene: 3.

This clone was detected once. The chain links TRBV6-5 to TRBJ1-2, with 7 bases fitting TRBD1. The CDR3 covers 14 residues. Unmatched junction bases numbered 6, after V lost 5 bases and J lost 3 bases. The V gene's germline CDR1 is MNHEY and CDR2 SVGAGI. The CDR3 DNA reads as TGTGCCAGCAGTCTACGACAGGGCCACTATGGCTACACCTTC. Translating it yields CASSLRQGHYGYTF.

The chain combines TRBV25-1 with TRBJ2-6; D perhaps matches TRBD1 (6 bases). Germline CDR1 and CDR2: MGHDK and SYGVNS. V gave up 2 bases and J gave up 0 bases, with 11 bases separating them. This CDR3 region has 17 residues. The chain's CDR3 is CASSEQGWLSGANVLTF. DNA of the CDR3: TGTGCCAGCAGTGAACAGGGGTGGCTCTCTGGGGCCAACGTCCTGACTTTC. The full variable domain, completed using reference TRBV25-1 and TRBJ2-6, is EADIYQTPRYLVIGTGKKITLECSQTMGHDKMYWYQQDPGMELHLIHYSYGVNSTEKGDLSSESTVSRIRTEHFPLTLESARPSHTSQYLCASSEQGWLSGANVLTFGAGSRLTVL.

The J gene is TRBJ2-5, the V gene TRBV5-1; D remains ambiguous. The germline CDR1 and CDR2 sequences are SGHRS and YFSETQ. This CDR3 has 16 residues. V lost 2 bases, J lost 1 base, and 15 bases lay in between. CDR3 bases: TGCGCCAGCAGCTTAAGTCCCACGGTCCCCCAAGAGACCCAGTACTTC. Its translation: CASSLSPTVPQETQYF.

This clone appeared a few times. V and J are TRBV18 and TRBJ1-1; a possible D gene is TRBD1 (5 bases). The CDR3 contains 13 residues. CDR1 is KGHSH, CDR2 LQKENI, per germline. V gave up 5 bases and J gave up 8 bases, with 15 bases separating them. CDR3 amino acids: CASSVPGETEAFF. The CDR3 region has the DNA TGTGCCAGCTCAGTTCCGGGGGAAACGGAAGCTTTCTTT.

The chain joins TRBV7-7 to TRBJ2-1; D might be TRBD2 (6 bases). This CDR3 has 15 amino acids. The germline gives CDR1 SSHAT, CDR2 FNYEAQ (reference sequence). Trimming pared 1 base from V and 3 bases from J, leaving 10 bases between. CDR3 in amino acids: CASSLDAGIYNEQFF. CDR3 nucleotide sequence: TGTGCCAGCAGCTTAGACGCGGGAATCTACAATGAGCAGTTCTTC.

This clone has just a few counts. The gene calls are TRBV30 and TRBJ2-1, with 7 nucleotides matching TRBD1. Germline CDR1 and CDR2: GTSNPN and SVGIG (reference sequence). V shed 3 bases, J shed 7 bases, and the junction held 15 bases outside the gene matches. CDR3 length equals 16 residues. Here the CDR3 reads CAWSYPYGTAANEQFF. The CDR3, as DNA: TGTGCCTGGAGCTACCCCTACGGGACAGCGGCTAATGAGCAGTTCTTC.

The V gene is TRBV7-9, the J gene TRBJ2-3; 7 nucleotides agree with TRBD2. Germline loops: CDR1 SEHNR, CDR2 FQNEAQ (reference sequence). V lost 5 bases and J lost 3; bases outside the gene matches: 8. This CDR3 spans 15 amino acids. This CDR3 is CASSPLAEKTDTQYF. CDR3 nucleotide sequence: TGTGCCAGCAGCCCCCTAGCGGAGAAGACAGATACGCAGTATTTT.

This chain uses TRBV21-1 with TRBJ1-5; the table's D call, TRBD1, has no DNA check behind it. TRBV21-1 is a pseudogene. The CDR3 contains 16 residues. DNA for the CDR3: TGTGCCAGCATGGGGCCGGGACATGATAGCAATCAGCCCCAGCATTTT. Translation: CASMGPGHDSNQPQHF.

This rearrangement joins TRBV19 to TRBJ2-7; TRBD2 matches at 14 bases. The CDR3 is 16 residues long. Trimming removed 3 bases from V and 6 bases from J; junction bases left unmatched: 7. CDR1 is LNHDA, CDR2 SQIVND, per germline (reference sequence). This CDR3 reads CASSIGTSGRGAEQYF. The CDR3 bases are TGTGCCAGTAGTATTGGGACTAGCGGGAGAGGTGCCGAGCAGTACTTC. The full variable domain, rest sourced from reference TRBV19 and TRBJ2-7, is DGGITQSPKYLFRKEGQNVTLSCEQNLNHDAMYWYRQDPGQGLRLIYYSQIVNDFQKGDIAEGYSVSREKKESFPLTVTSAQKNPTAFYLCASSIGTSGRGAEQYFGPGTRLTVT.